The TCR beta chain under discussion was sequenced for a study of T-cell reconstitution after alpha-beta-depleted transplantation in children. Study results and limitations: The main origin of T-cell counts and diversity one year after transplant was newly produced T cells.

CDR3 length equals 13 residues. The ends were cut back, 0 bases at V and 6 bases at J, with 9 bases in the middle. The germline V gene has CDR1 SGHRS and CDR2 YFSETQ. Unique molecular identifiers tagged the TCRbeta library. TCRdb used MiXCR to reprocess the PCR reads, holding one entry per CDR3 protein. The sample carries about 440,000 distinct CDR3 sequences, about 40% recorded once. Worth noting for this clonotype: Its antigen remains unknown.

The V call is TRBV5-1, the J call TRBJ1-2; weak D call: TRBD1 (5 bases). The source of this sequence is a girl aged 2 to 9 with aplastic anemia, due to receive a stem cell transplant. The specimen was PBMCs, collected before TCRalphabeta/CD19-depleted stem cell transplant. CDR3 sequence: CASSLEGENGYTF. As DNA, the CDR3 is TGCGCCAGCAGCTTGGAAGGGGAGAATGGCTACACCTTC.